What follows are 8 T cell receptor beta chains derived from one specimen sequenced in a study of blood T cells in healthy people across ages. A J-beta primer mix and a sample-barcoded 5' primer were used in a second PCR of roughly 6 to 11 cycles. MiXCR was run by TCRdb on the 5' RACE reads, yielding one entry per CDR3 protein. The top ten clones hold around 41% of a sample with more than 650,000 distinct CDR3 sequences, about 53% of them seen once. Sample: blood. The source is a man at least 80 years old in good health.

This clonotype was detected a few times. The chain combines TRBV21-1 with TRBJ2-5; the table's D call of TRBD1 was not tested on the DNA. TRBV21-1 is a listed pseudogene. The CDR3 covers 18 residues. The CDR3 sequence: CASSPFRDRGPHQETQYF. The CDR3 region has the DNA TGTGCCAGCAGCCCCTTCCGGGACAGGGGTCCCCACCAAGAGACCCAGTACTTC.

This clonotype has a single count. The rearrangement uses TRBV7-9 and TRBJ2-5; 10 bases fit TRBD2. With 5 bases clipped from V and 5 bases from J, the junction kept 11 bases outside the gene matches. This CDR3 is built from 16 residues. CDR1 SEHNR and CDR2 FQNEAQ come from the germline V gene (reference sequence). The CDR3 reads CASSPPGLASSETQYF. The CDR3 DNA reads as TGTGCCAGCAGCCCCCCGGGACTAGCGTCGAGCGAGACCCAGTACTTC.

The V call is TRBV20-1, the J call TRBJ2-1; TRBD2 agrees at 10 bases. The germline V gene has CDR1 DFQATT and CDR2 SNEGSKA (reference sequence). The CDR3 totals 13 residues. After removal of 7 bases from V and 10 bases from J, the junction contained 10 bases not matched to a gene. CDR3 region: CSVGAGGPGEQFF. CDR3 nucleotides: TGCAGTGTTGGAGCGGGAGGGCCGGGGGAGCAGTTCTTC.

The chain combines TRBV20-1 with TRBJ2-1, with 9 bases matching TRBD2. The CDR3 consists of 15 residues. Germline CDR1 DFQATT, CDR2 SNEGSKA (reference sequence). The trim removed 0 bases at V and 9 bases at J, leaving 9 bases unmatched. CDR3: CSARDRISGRAEQFF. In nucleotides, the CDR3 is TGCAGTGCTAGAGATCGGATTAGCGGGAGAGCTGAGCAGTTCTTC.

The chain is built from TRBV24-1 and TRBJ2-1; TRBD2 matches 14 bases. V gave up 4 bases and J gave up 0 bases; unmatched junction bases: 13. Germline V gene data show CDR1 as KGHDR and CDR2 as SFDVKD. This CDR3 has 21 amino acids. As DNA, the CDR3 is TGTGCCACCAGTGACCACCCTGGACTAGCGGGAGGCCAGTCCTCCTACAATGAGCAGTTCTTC. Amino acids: CATSDHPGLAGGQSSYNEQFF.

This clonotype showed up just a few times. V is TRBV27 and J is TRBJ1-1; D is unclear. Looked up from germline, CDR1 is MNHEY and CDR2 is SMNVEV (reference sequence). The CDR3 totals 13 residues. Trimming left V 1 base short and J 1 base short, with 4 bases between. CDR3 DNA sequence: TGTGCCAGCAGTTTATACAGGAACACTGAAGCTTTCTTT. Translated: CASSLYRNTEAFF.

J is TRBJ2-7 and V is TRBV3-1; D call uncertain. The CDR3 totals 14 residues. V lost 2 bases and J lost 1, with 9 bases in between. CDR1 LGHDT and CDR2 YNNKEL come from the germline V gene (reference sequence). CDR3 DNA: TGTGCCAGCAGCCAAATCACCGGTTCCTACGAGCAGTACTTC. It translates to CASSQITGSYEQYF.

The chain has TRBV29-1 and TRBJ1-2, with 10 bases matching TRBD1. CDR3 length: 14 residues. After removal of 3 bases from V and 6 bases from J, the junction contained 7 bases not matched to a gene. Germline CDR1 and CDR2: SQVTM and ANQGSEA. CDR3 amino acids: CSVEFWDRGHGYTF. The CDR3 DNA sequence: TGCAGCGTTGAGTTCTGGGACAGGGGCCATGGCTACACCTTC. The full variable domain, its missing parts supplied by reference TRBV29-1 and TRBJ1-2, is SAVISQKPSRDICQRGTSLTIQCQVDSQVTMMFWYRQQPGQSLTLIATANQGSEATYESGFVIDKFPISRPNLTFSTLTVSNMSPEDSSIYLCSVEFWDRGHGYTFGSGTRLTVV.